The T cell receptor beta chain described here comes from a study of shared clonotypes between healthy human individuals. Findings and limits, study-wide: Having only a few donors restricted how much genetic and exposure-history diversity was captured. Sequencing depth was expected to affect clonotype sharing among donors.

This CDR3 has 13 amino acids. Germline V lookup: CDR1 LNHDA, CDR2 SQIVND (reference sequence). Trimming left V 6 bases short and J 7 bases short, with 15 bases between. Genomic DNA belonging to each subset was distributed in equal measure over several immunoSEQ plates. Measured with immunoSEQ multiplex PCR; TCRdb has only the in-frame clones, and not every one. The data show some 500,000 clones, 70% to 80% seen once. Remarks on this clone: Antigen specificity is unknown.

Samples left unsorted employed approximately 94 million PBMCs for genomic DNA. Sequencing was performed on PBMCs. The clonotype comes from a woman aged 40-49 years in good health. Some clones in this sample may be carry-over from other donors' samples. The chain joins TRBV19 to TRBJ1-1; D is ambiguous. The DNA of the CDR3 is TGTGCCAGTAGCCCTACCCCCTCCTATGAAGCTTTCTTT. This translates into CASSPTPSYEAFF.